This T cell receptor beta chain was profiled in a study of T-cell reconstitution after alpha-beta-depleted transplantation in children. General study findings and limits: Among T cells one year after transplant, newly produced cells accounted for most counts and diversity. About two months after transplant, alpha-beta T cells reportedly came from several hundred expanded graft clones.

This clonotype was picked up many times. Its antigen is undetermined. A TCRbeta library incorporating unique molecular identifiers was prepared. MiXCR, applied by TCRdb to the PCR reads, yields one record per CDR3 protein. This table has just over 950,000 distinct CDR3 sequences, under 30% appearing once. The CDR3 has 16 residues. Germline V lookup: CDR1 MNHEY, CDR2 SMNVEV (reference sequence). V shed 5 bases and J 8 bases; nucleotides not matched to a gene: 11. The chain couples TRBV27 to TRBJ2-1, with TRBD2 identical over 11 bases. Here the sequenced sample was PBMCs, mostly from graft donor cells, taken 360 days after TCRalphabeta/CD19-depleted stem cell transplant. This sequence was found in a boy under two years old who had a stem cell transplant for SCID, so the T cells may come from the graft donor. The CDR3 DNA is TGTGCCAGCAGTCCCTCACTAGCGGGGGTATTCTATGAGCAGTTCTTC. Translation: CASSPSLAGVFYEQFF.